Listed here are 7 T cell receptor beta chains from one sample, sequenced in a study of TIL therapy for anti-PD-1-resistant metastatic lung cancer. The libraries were made with immunoSEQ v3. Using immunoSEQ multiplex PCR, the repertoire was profiled, and TCRdb retains in-frame clones only, with some absent. In the table there are 55,000 to 70,000 clones, roughly 84% of which are singletons. The time point: pre-treatment sample, taken before nivolumab and TIL therapy. Sequencing was performed on blood, taken at baseline. The receptors were sampled from a person aged 25 to 85 with non-small cell lung cancer.

This chain connects TRBV2 to TRBJ1-1; D is unclear. Trimming cost V 4 bases and J 3 bases, with 9 bases left between them. CDR1 and CDR2 from the germline V gene are SNHLY and FYNNEI. This CDR3 is built from 13 residues. CDR3 protein: CASSGVGDTEAFF. The DNA for the CDR3 is TGTGCCAGCAGTGGGGTCGGGGACACTGAAGCTTTCTTT.

Here the CDR3 DNA reads TGTGCCAGTAGTGTGGGACTAGCGGGAGTCAATGAGCAGTTCTTC. It specifies CASSVGLAGVNEQFF. The gene calls are TRBV19 and TRBJ2-1; 14 bases match TRBD2. Germline V lookup: CDR1 LNHDA, CDR2 SQIVND (reference sequence). Trimming cost V 5 bases and J 6 bases; bases outside gene matches: 3. CDR3 length: 15 amino acids.

This chain links TRBV6-5 with TRBJ2-7; unclear D gene. The CDR3 consists of 11 residues. With 6 bases removed from V and 7 bases from J, the gap between germline ends came to 10 bases. CDR1 and CDR2 (germline): MNHEY, SVGAGI. CDR3 in DNA: TGTGCCAGCAGATTCGTGGGGGAGCAGTACTTC. As protein: CASRFVGEQYF.

The rearrangement links TRBV11-2 to TRBJ1-1; D is possibly TRBD1 (6 bases). The CDR3 spans 15 residues. Trimming cost V 2 bases and J 4 bases, with 14 bases left between them. Germline-derived CDR1 and CDR2 are SGHAT and FQNNGV. CDR3 residues: CASSLRDTWGTEAFF. The CDR3 coding sequence is TGTGCCAGCAGCTTAAGGGACACCTGGGGCACTGAAGCTTTCTTT.

The J gene is TRBJ2-1, the V gene TRBV6-5; 7 bases fit TRBD2. Germline loops: CDR1 MNHEY, CDR2 SVGAGI. V lost 5 bases to trimming and J lost 7 bases; unmatched junction nucleotides: 11. CDR3 length: 15 amino acids. The CDR3 loop reads CASSPLAGVVNEQFF. The DNA of the CDR3 is TGTGCCAGCAGTCCCCTTGCGGGAGTCGTAAATGAGCAGTTCTTC.

The chain has TRBV12-3 or TRBV12-4 and TRBJ1-5, with D unresolved. Trimming cost V 5 bases and J 10 bases, with 15 bases left between them. The CDR3 is made up of 13 amino acids. The CDR3, as DNA: TGTGCCAGCAGTGAGCAGACAAGCACCCCCCAGCATTTT. Protein sequence: CASSEQTSTPQHF.

The rearrangement links TRBV10-3 to TRBJ1-1; D perhaps matches TRBD1 (6 bases). Trimming removed 8 bases from V and 1 base from J, with 11 bases in between. Germline CDR1 is ENHRY and CDR2 is SYGVKD. This CDR3 contains 13 residues. The CDR3 sequence: CAILGASNTEAFF. For the CDR3, the DNA is TGTGCCATCCTGGGGGCATCGAACACTGAAGCTTTCTTT.